The source of this TCR beta chain is a study of control samples from healthy donors and cancer patients. The CDR3 is 16 amino acids. The germline CDR1 and CDR2 sequences are LGHDT and YNNKEL (reference sequence). Trimming left V 3 bases short and J 4 bases short, with 18 bases between. Profiled with immunoSEQ multiplex PCR; TCRdb holds only in-frame clones, not every one. Among roughly 83,000 clones listed, around 82% were seen once. This rearrangement joins TRBV3-1 (or the pseudogene TRBV3-2) to TRBJ2-5; D could derive from TRBD1 or TRBD2 (5 bases each). What was sequenced was blood. The clonotype comes from a woman aged 60-75 years in good health. CDR3 nucleotides: TGTGCCAGCAGCCACCCGGGACGCCAAAGACTAGAGACCCAGTACTTC. Residues: CASSHPGRQRLETQYF.